This T cell receptor beta chain came from a study of cytomegalovirus exposure and HLA in healthy donors. Turning to the study itself: Ancestry clustering placed 70% to 85% of several hundred genotyped donors in the Caucasian-associated cluster. Regarding the study as a whole: A later analysis linked 15,000 to 20,000 TCR beta sequences to HLA alleles at 0.05 false discovery rate. Later on, a genetic analysis was performed. It linked a missense variant in DCLRE1C with V- and J-gene trimming of TCR beta.

Germline trimming cut 2 bases from V and 1 base from J; bases unmatched to any gene: 4. Germline CDR1 is SEHNR and CDR2 is FQNEAQ (reference sequence). CDR3 length: 15 amino acids. The PCR made use of 60 Vbeta and 13 Jbeta primers. Profiling relied on immunoSEQ multiplex PCR, and the TCRdb table lists in-frame clones only, not all of them. Of 110,000 to 150,000 clones listed, roughly 73% were seen once; the top ten hold 1.5% to 2%. In regard to this clone: The target antigen is unknown.

The chain joins TRBV7-9 to TRBJ2-7, with 8 bases identical to TRBD1. Input material: PBMCs. The TCR comes from a female donor in good health and CMV-seronegative. Here the CDR3 reads CASSLTRDRSYEQYF. CDR3 nucleotide sequence: TGTGCCAGCAGCTTAACCCGGGACAGGTCCTACGAGCAGTACTTC.